The T cell receptor beta chain under discussion was sequenced for a study of CD8+ T cells in alopecia areata (dated by TCRdb to about 2018). Background for the entire study: The treated patients, all with moderate-to-severe alopecia areata, were enrolled in an open-label pilot trial of oral tofacitinib given at 5 to 10 mg twice daily. Patients received tofacitinib for 6 to 18 months and were then followed off drug for 6 months to check for delayed response and recurrence. In treated patients, disease severity was measured using the SALT score, which gives the percentage of scalp surface area affected. High-throughput TCRbeta sequencing was used to examine T cell clonal expansion in alopecia areata in both the C3H/HeJ mouse model and human patients. In humans, TCRbeta sequencing was performed on scalp tissue and on sorted CD4+ and CD8+ peripheral blood T cells from healthy controls and from patients with patchy or totalis/universalis alopecia areata. Patients on tofacitinib were biopsied at baseline and after 4 and 24 weeks of treatment, and several of the patients also had a later scalp biopsy. Scalp clonality was compared across normal scalp (n=4), patchy alopecia areata scalp (n=8), and alopecia totalis/universalis scalp (n=8). RNA was obtained with the PAXgene miRNA kit for fixed scalp, the miRNeasy kit for PBMCs, and the RNeasy kit for mouse skin. TCRbeta CDR3 regions were amplified by immunoSEQ multiplex PCR with 35 Vbeta forward and 13 Jbeta reverse primers. What the study reported, not specific to this receptor: Shared TCR sequences between patients were less evident than in mice, which may be partly attributable to HLA diversity in the patient population. Unlike mouse skin, which is dominated by gammadelta T cells, normal human skin has resident alphabeta T cells that are also sequenced, and this complicates analysis of the scalp TCR repertoire. With tofacitinib, both scalp clonality and the number of expanded CD8+ clones among the top 100 scalp clones went down significantly. During tofacitinib treatment, many expanded lesional clones remained in scalp and blood, and this persistence may partly explain relapse after treatment is stopped. Compared with normal scalp, lesional scalp, particularly in alopecia totalis/universalis, had higher clonality and more expanded CD8+ clones, which suggests antigenic drive. The treated cohort was small, with a single nonresponder, so links between baseline CD8+ expansion and response need larger studies.

Details on this clone: Its specific antigen is unknown. It has no much larger one-base neighbor in the sample; base qualities were not kept. Other DNA sequences within the sample encode an identical CDR3.

In the paper's terms, the time point label means: less than five weeks on oral tofacitinib. The treatment or condition label here, explained by the study, means: oral pan-JAK inhibitor, 5-10 mg twice daily. Peripheral blood and lesional scalp punch biopsies were obtained from patients with alopecia areata. PBMCs were separated by density centrifugation and stained for CD3, CD4 and CD8, after which CD4+ and CD8+ T cells were sorted on a FACSAria. Receptors were amplified or captured by the immunoSEQ multiplex PCR assay. To provide template for TCR sequencing, every sample had RNA extracted and reverse transcribed into cDNA. First-strand cDNA was synthesized using SuperScript III with a 2:1 mix of oligo-dT and random hexamers. A synthetic immune receptor repertoire was used to gauge amplification bias, and whatever bias remained was removed computationally. As for how the authors treated the data: After raw reads were preprocessed to remove errors, the CDR3 was defined following IMGT conventions as running from the conserved cysteine to phenylalanine. Clonality was computed by normalizing Shannon entropy by log2 of the number of productive unique TCRs and subtracting the result from 1. Whether scalp clones were CD4 or CD8 was inferred by matching scalp TCRbeta sequences against CD4 and CD8 repertoires sorted from blood. The clones in this table, taken by TCRdb from immuneACCESS, are in-frame only. Not every clone is retained; where verified, under half of the shortfall comes from an unresolved V gene, and the cause of the rest is unknown. Clone size and V and J calls were adopted from that table, with D and trimming inferred from the DNA. This sample has 120,000 or so clones in its table, and around 60% of those were observed once. In total, the top ten clones hold roughly 5% of the sample.

The CDR3 measures 12 amino acids from cysteine to phenylalanine. Solely the CDR3 DNA is kept, with 36 bases framed from the first base. The V and J ends are trimmed by 6 bases and 2 bases, leaving 6 bases between them. CDR1 and CDR2 are drawn from the germline V gene: SNHLY, FYNNEI. This clonotype originated in a human donor with alopecia areata. The chain joins TRBV2 to TRBJ2-3; perhaps TRBD2 is the D gene, with 5 bases matching. The sequences come from CD4+ T cells sorted from blood, collected at week 4, from a patient treated with tofacitinib. The nucleotides are TGTGCCAGCAGCGGGGACACAGATACGCAGTATTTT. Its protein product is CASSGDTDTQYF.